This note documents a single T cell receptor beta chain sequence. This entry is derived from a study of T-cell reconstitution after alpha-beta-depleted transplantation in children. The ends lost 3 bases at V and 3 bases at J; junction bases unmatched: 8. The CDR3 length is 14 residues. Germline V gives CDR1 DFQATT, CDR2 SNEGSKA (reference sequence). A library of TCRbeta sequences, prepared with unique molecular identifiers, was generated. TCRdb re-analysed the PCR reads in MiXCR, keeping a single row per CDR3 protein. Of more than 450,000 distinct CDR3 sequences listed, 15% to 20% were seen once; the top ten hold 2.5% to 3.5%.

The source was PBMCs from the stem cell graft donor, collected from the stem cell graft. The chain has TRBV20-1 and TRBJ2-7; 7 bases map to TRBD1. The TCR comes from a human donor who donated a stem cell graft to a child with acute lymphoblastic leukemia. The CDR3 protein is CSASARGRSYEQYF. CDR3 bases: TGCAGTGCTAGCGCTAGGGGGCGCAGCTACGAGCAGTACTTC.